Shown below are 21 T cell receptor beta chains from a single sample sequenced in a study of CD8+CD57+ T cells in acquired aplastic anemia. It was patients with CD8+CD57+ cell expansion by flow cytometry who were chosen for sequencing. Genomic DNA was employed as the template in profiling TCR beta VDJ and CDR3. TCRdb re-called the reads with MiXCR, one entry per CDR3 protein. The top ten hold 2.6% of the sample, which has more than 95,000 distinct CDR3 sequences, nearly 40% seen once. Sequencing was performed on sorted CD4+, CD8+, or CD8+CD57+ T cells (not recorded which) from PBMCs. The receptors stem from a human donor with aplastic anemia.

The CDR3 protein is CARAPGGGASEQFF. Written as DNA, the CDR3 is TGTGCCAGGGCCCCGGGCGGGGGGGCCAGTGAGCAGTTCTTC. This chain uses TRBV10-3 with TRBJ2-1; TRBD2 matches at 9 bases. CDR1 is ENHRY, CDR2 SYGVKD, per germline. The CDR3 is 14 residues long. Losses at the gene ends were 10 bases for V and 9 bases for J; bases not matched to a gene: 13.

At least ten counts were recorded for this clonotype. The CDR3 DNA sequence: TGTGCCAGCAGTTACTCGACGGCAGGGTATACAACTAACTATGGCTACACCTTC. Translated: CASSYSTAGYTTNYGYTF. The chain is built from TRBV6-2 or TRBV6-3 and TRBJ1-2; D possibly corresponds to TRBD1 (5 bases). Germline V gene lookup returns CDR1 MNHEY and CDR2 SVGEGT. This CDR3 comprises 18 residues. Trimming shortened V by 0 bases and J by 0 bases, and 17 bases separated the two germline ends.

The J gene is TRBJ1-2, the V gene TRBV5-1; the match to TRBD1 covers 10 bases. The V gene's germline CDR1 is SGHRS and CDR2 YFSETQ. Unmatched junction bases numbered 7, after V lost 2 bases and J lost 3 bases. CDR3 length: 16 amino acids. The CDR3 protein is CASSFPGTGADYGYTF. The CDR3, as DNA: TGCGCCAGCAGCTTCCCCGGGACAGGGGCCGACTATGGCTACACCTTC.

V is TRBV6-1 and J is TRBJ2-2, with D uncertain. Germline CDR1 and CDR2: MNHNS and SASEGT. V was pared by 8 bases and J by 1 base, with 2 bases between. The length of the CDR3 is 11 residues. The CDR3 sequence: CASGNTGELFF. The CDR3 nucleotides are TGTGCCAGCGGGAACACCGGGGAGCTGTTTTTT.

As concerns this clonotype: A much larger clonotype is one base distant, so this may be a read error. The chain combines TRBV10-3 with TRBJ2-1, with a tentative D call TRBD2 (7 bases). Germline V gene lookup returns CDR1 ENHRY and CDR2 SYGVKD. The CDR3 has 15 residues. CDR3 nucleotide sequence: TGTGCCAGCAGGGCCGTAGGGGGGGCGCGCATTGAGCAGTCCTTC. Encoded protein: CASRAVGGARIEQSF.

This clonotype was found many times. As DNA, the CDR3 is TGTGCCAGCAGCTTAGGCGGTGGTAATTCACCCCTCCACTTT. Translated: CASSLGGGNSPLHF. The chain recombines TRBV7-2 with TRBJ1-6; D is unresolved. Deletions cut 1 base from V and 6 bases from J, with 7 bases between. This CDR3 comprises 14 residues. The germline V gene encodes CDR1 SGHTA and CDR2 FQGNSA.

The chain carries TRBV7-2 and TRBJ1-2; unclear D gene. Germline assignment: CDR1 SGHTA and CDR2 FQGNSA. Trimming shortened V by 9 bases and J by 8 bases, and 13 bases separated the two germline ends. CDR3 length: 11 residues. The CDR3 sequence is CARKGRKGYTF. In DNA, the CDR3 is TGTGCCAGGAAAGGGCGCAAAGGCTACACCTTC.

J is TRBJ1-1 and V is TRBV28, with unresolved D. Trimming stripped 5 bases from V and 14 bases from J, with 21 bases between. The length of the CDR3 is 13 residues. Looked up from germline, CDR1 is MDHEN and CDR2 is SYDVKM. CDR3 region: CASSPSPYLGVFF. The CDR3 DNA follows: TGTGCCAGCAGTCCAAGCCCATATCTAGGAGTGTTCTTT.

V is TRBV24-1 and J is TRBJ2-3; TRBD2 aligns across 12 bases. V lost 5 bases, J lost 2 bases, and 7 bases stayed unmatched. The CDR3 totals 17 residues. Germline V gene lookup returns CDR1 KGHDR and CDR2 SFDVKD. The CDR3 coding sequence is TGTGCCACCAGTGCCCACCTAGCGGGGGGGATCACAGATACGCAGTATTTT. Protein sequence: CATSAHLAGGITDTQYF.

The chain employs TRBV29-1 and TRBJ2-7; D possibly corresponds to TRBD1 (8 bases). The length of the CDR3 is 15 residues. In germline, CDR1 is SQVTM, CDR2 ANQGSEA. Between the trimmed V and J ends, which lost 2 bases and 3 bases, there was a span of 17 bases. CDR3 sequence (DNA): TGCAGCGTTGAAACCGGACAGGGAGGGCTCTACGAGCAGTACGTC. Amino acid sequence: CSVETGQGGLYEQYV.

The chain links TRBV20-1 to TRBJ2-7, with 8 nucleotides matching TRBD2. J lost 4 bases, V lost 2 bases, and 1 base had no gene match. Germline loops: CDR1 DFQATT, CDR2 SNEGSKA (reference sequence). CDR3 length equals 12 residues. The CDR3 reads CSARLAGYEQYF. As DNA, the CDR3 is TGCAGTGCTAGACTAGCGGGTTACGAGCAGTACTTC.

This clonotype was seen once. The V and J genes are TRBV7-3 and TRBJ1-6, with D unresolved. The V end was cut by 1 base, the J end by 7 bases, with 5 bases between. Germline CDR1 is SGHTA and CDR2 is FQGTGA. This CDR3 is 13 amino acids long. The CDR3: CASSLRTNSPLHF. CDR3 nucleotides: TGTGCCAGCAGCTTAAGGACGAATTCACCCCTCCACTTT.

This clonotype turned up a few times. V and J are TRBV5-1 and TRBJ2-2; perhaps TRBD2 as D (5 bases). Between the trimmed V and J ends, which lost 3 bases and 3 bases, there was a span of 15 bases. The CDR3 length is 16 residues. Germline-derived CDR1 and CDR2 are SGHRS and YFSETQ. CDR3 region: CASSWTPSKDTGELFF. The CDR3 DNA reads as TGCGCCAGCAGCTGGACTCCGAGTAAAGACACCGGGGAGCTGTTTTTT.

The chain employs TRBV7-9 and TRBJ2-7, with TRBD2 matching 8 bases. The germline CDR1 and CDR2 sequences are SEHNR and FQNEAQ (reference sequence). J gave up 3 bases and V 0 bases, and 1 base lay outside the gene matches. This CDR3 is 14 amino acids long. This CDR3 reads CASSLAAGDYEQYF. DNA of the CDR3: TGTGCCAGCAGCTTAGCAGCGGGGGACTACGAGCAGTACTTC.

This clonotype showed up just once. This chain uses TRBV2 with TRBJ2-5; 8 bases agree with TRBD1. The germline V gene has CDR1 SNHLY and CDR2 FYNNEI. V dropped 6 bases and J dropped 3; count of bases not matched to a gene: 6. The CDR3 runs 14 residues. As DNA, the CDR3 is TGTGCCAGCAGCACCACGGACAGGGAAGAGACCCAGTACTTC. This gives the protein CASSTTDREETQYF.

This clonotype was counted a single time. The rearrangement links TRBV10-3 to TRBJ1-2; 7 bases align to TRBD1. V gave up 4 bases and J gave up 8 bases; unmatched junction bases: 4. Germline CDR1 reads ENHRY; CDR2 reads SYGVKD. The CDR3 length is 12 residues. This CDR3 is CAISVQGDGYTF. The CDR3 DNA reads TGTGCCATCAGTGTCCAGGGGGACGGCTACACCTTC.

The V call is TRBV19, the J call TRBJ1-3; 7 nucleotides match TRBD1. V lost 8 bases, J lost 1 base, and 5 bases stayed unmatched. The CDR3 extends over 14 amino acids. In germline, CDR1 is LNHDA, CDR2 SQIVND (reference sequence). The CDR3 DNA reads TGTGCCAGTTTACCGGACAGGTCTGGAAACACCATATATTTT. Its translation: CASLPDRSGNTIYF.

This clonotype has at least ten counts. This sequence joins TRBV12-3 or TRBV12-4 and TRBJ2-1, with TRBD2 as a possible D gene (5 bases). Between the trimmed V and J ends, which lost 2 bases and 6 bases, there was a span of 8 bases. The CDR3 is 13 amino acids. The CDR3 DNA sequence: TGTGCCAGCAGTTTACGGAGGACCAATGAGCAGTTCTTC. Protein product: CASSLRRTNEQFF.

This clonotype was detected many times. The chain joins TRBV20-1 to TRBJ1-3; a possible D gene is TRBD1 (6 bases). The CDR3 sequence is 12 residues long. Trimming pared 5 bases from V and 4 bases from J, leaving 9 bases between. The germline gives CDR1 DFQATT, CDR2 SNEGSKA (reference sequence). The CDR3 is CSAQGPGNTIYF. The CDR3 DNA follows: TGCAGTGCTCAGGGGCCGGGAAACACCATATATTTT.

Of note for this clonotype: The germline gene is not matched at one end of the junction; a read error may be the cause. The chain employs TRBV12-3 or TRBV12-4 and TRBJ2-5; 9 positions agree with TRBD1. The CDR3 extends over 15 amino acids. The CDR3 protein is CASSPGDRDQGTQYF. CDR3 in DNA: TGTGCCAGCAGCCCCGGGGACAGGGATCAAGGGACCCAGTACTTC.

This clonotype has ten or more counts. V and J are TRBV7-2 and TRBJ2-5, with 9 bases fitting TRBD1. The trim removed 5 bases at V and 7 bases at J, leaving 8 bases unmatched. Germline V gene data show CDR1 as SGHTA and CDR2 as FQGNSA. The CDR3 is 14 amino acids. The DNA of the CDR3 is TGTGCCAGCAGCCCCGGACAGGGGACGAGGACCCAGTACTTC. Translated, it gives CASSPGQGTRTQYF.